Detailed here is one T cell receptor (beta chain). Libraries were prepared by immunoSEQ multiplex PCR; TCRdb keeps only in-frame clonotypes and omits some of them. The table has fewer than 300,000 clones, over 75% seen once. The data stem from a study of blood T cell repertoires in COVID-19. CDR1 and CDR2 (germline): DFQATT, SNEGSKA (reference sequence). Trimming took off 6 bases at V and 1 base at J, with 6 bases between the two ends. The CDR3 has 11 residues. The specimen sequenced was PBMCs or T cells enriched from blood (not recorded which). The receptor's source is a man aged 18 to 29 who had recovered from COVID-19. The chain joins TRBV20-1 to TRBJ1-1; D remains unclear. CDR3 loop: CSARGNTEAFF. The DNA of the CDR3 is TGCAGTGCACGCGGGAACACTGAAGCTTTCTTT.